This passage covers 3 T cell receptor beta chains from one sample sequenced in a study of OX40 agonist ivuxolimab in advanced cancers. Here immunoSEQ multiplex PCR was the method, and the copy in TCRdb shows in-frame clones only, minus some. The sample contains some 86,000 clones, more than 90% of which appear only once. The specimen was CD4+ or CD8+ T cells sorted from blood, collected in a trial of the OX40 agonist ivuxolimab. Receptor source: an adult with an advanced solid tumor such as melanoma, head and neck, liver or kidney cancer.

The chain joins TRBV30 to TRBJ2-7; D gene unclear. The CDR3 covers 11 residues. Germline-derived CDR1 and CDR2 are GTSNPN and SVGIG (reference sequence). Deletions cut 2 bases from V and 2 bases from J, with 4 bases between. CDR3 protein: CAWSFPYEQYF. The CDR3 region has the DNA TGTGCCTGGAGTTTCCCCTACGAGCAGTACTTC.

The V gene is TRBV30, the J gene TRBJ1-1; D unresolved. Germline CDR1 and CDR2: GTSNPN and SVGIG (reference sequence). The CDR3 has 13 residues. V lost 0 bases to trimming and J lost 0 bases, with 5 bases between them. The CDR3: CAWSVQVNTEAFF. The CDR3 coding sequence is TGTGCCTGGAGTGTACAAGTGAACACTGAAGCTTTCTTT.

J is TRBJ2-5 and V is TRBV10-1; unclear D gene. The V end lost 0 bases, the J end lost 5 bases, and 10 bases lay between the germline ends. This CDR3 contains 14 residues. From germline, CDR1 is WNHNN and CDR2 SYGVQD (reference sequence). CDR3 coding DNA: TGCGCCAGCAGTGAGTCGTCTGGTTCTGAGACCCAGTACTTC. Its protein is CASSESSGSETQYF.